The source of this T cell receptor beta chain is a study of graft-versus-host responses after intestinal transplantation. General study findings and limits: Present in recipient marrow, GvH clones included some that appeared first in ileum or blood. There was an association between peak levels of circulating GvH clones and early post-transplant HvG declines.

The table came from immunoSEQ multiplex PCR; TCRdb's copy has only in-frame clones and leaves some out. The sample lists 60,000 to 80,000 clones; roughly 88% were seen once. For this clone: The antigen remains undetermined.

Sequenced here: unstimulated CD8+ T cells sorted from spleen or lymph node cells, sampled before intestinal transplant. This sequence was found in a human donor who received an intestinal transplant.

The CDR3 DNA reads TGTGCCATCAGCTTGGGACAGGGCGATGAGCAGTTCTTC. The encoded protein is CAISLGQGDEQFF. The J gene is TRBJ2-1, the V gene TRBV10-3; 9 positions agree with TRBD1. CDR1 and CDR2 (germline): ENHRY, SYGVKD. J was trimmed by 8 bases and V by 6 bases; bases with no gene match: 5. This CDR3 contains 13 residues.